The clone carrying this TCR beta chain showed up just a few times. Its specificity is not known. The sort gate was single viable CD3+CD4+CD8-CD45RO+ cells for memory CD4+ T cells. Serostatus was set by detecting CMV pp150, pp28, p38, p52 IgG. Positive selection with CD4 microbeads enriched total CD4+ T cells. The data were produced by immunoSEQ multiplex PCR, yet TCRdb's version contains in-frame clones alone and is incomplete. Of approximately 47,000 clones listed, around 80% are singletons. The CDR3 has 14 residues. Germline CDR1 and CDR2: MNHEY and SMNVEV (reference sequence). V shed 5 bases and J shed 4 bases, with 9 bases lying between them. The sample comes from a study of memory CD4+ T cells and cytomegalovirus serostatus. For the study at large: Of the healthy Belgian adults, 9 were CMV seropositive and fewer than 30 seronegative.

Study findings and constraints: About 40% of the roughly 160 known CMV-associated TCRbeta sequences appeared in CD4+ memory.

This TCR was sampled from an adult in good health and CMV-seronegative. The V call is TRBV27, the J call TRBJ2-6, with D hard to call. The source material was memory CD4+ T cells from blood. This chain's CDR3 is CASSPDPGANVLTF. CDR3 nucleotides: TGTGCCAGCAGTCCCGACCCGGGGGCCAACGTCCTGACTTTC.